The rows below give T cell receptor beta chains drawn from one sample of a study of T cell repertoires in cytomegalovirus infection. In TCRdb, the reads were re-called with MiXCR into one record per CDR3 protein. The repertoire holds some 400,000 distinct CDR3 sequences, with 30% to 40% as singletons. Sequencing was done on a sample of PBMCs. Receptors were obtained from a human donor in good health (CMV status not recorded). Some clones in this sample may be carry-over from other donors' samples. Each CDR3 is given with its conserved first and last residue. Fields, in order: D gene, clone size, J gene, V gene, CDR3 DNA, CDR3 protein. D genes are given only for firm matches. A row's size may be missing; if present it is once, few, many or a size class.

. | once | TRBJ2-1 | TRBV7-3 | TGTGCCAGCAGCGCCCGACAGGGAGGAATTGATGAGCAGTTCTTC | CASSARQGGIDEQFF
. | many | TRBJ1-1 | TRBV7-2 | TGTGCCAGCAGCGCGAGGCAGGGGATGTACACTGAAGCTTTCTTT | CASSARQGMYTEAFF
. | . | TRBJ2-3 | TRBV5-1 | TGCGCCAGCAGCCCCGGACCATCCACAGATACGCAGTATTTT | CASSPGPSTDTQYF
. | . | TRBJ2-2 | TRBV7-7 | TGTGCTAGCAGCTCGACGGGCTCCGGGGAGCTGTTTTTT | CASSSTGSGELFF
. | . | TRBJ2-1 | TRBV6-2/TRBV6-3 | TGTGCCAGCAGTTACTCCGGCAAGGGCATTGAGCAGTTCTTC | CASSYSGKGIEQFF
. | . | TRBJ1-6 | TRBV5-1 | TGCGCCAGCAGCTTGACACCAGGTCCTGGTAATTCACCCCTCCACTTT | CASSLTPGPGNSPLHF
. | few | TRBJ1-2 | TRBV7-9 | TGTGCCAGCAGCTTAACAGACGATGGCTACACCTTC | CASSLTDDGYTF
. | . | TRBJ1-5 | TRBV28 | TGTGCCAGCAGTTTATTGGCGGACCCCCAGCATTTT | CASSLLADPQHF
. | few | TRBJ1-1 | TRBV2 | TGTGCCAGCAATATAAACTGGGGGGGTGAAGCTTTCTTT | CASNINWGGEAFF
. | few | TRBJ2-5 | TRBV19 | TGTGCCAGTAGTCAAAAACCGGGGTATAACCAGTACTTC | CASSQKPGYNQYF
. | many | TRBJ2-1 | TRBV7-2 | TGTGCCAGCAGCCACAGCCCGGGGAGGACCTACAATGAGCAGTTCTTC | CASSHSPGRTYNEQFF
. | few | TRBJ1-4 | TRBV20-1 | TGCAGTGCTAGAGATTCCCTAGTAGGGGGGCTAGCTGAAAAACTGTTTTTT | CSARDSLVGGLAEKLFF
. | . | TRBJ2-1 | TRBV10-3 | TGTGCCATCAGTGAGATTGTCTCCTACAATGAGCAGTTCTTC | CAISEIVSYNEQFF
. | . | TRBJ1-5 | TRBV6-1 | TGTGCCAGCAACCCGGGACTGAACAATCAGCCCCAGAATTTT | CASNPGLNNQPQNF